Following are 30 T cell receptor beta chains from one sample sequenced in a study of T and B cells in COVID-19 patients. Blood genomic DNA input for TRB amplification was about 240-550 ng. BIOMED2 TRB-A/B primer pools were used in multiplex TRB PCR. TCRdb redid the calling of the multiplex PCR reads with MiXCR, one entry per CDR3 protein. Among about 5,200 distinct CDR3 sequences listed, 25% to 30% were seen once. The sequenced sample was blood. The source of these receptors is a human donor with active COVID-19.

This clonotype was seen more than once but under ten times. This chain connects TRBV12-3 or TRBV12-4 to TRBJ1-3, with D unclear. This CDR3 is built from 15 residues. V gave up 5 bases and J gave up 0 bases, with 11 bases separating them. The CDR3 loop is CASSRGRASGNTIYF. The CDR3 nucleotides are TGTGCCAGCAGTCGTGGTCGGGCCTCTGGAAACACCATATATTTT.

Turning to this clonotype: Being one base from a much bigger clone, this may be a read error. This CDR3 is missing its conserved last phenylalanine or tryptophan, likely due to a read error. This sequence joins TRBV29-1 and TRBJ1-1, with a possible D match to TRBD1 (5 bases). From germline, CDR1 is SQVTM and CDR2 ANQGSEA. The V end lost 7 bases, the J end lost 10 bases, and 25 bases lay between the germline ends. There are 14 residues in the CDR3. The CDR3 DNA sequence: TGCAGCGCCAGAGAGGGGTTTCGAGGGGCGACAGCTTTCTTA. Translating it yields CSAREGFRGATAFL.

In regard to this clonotype: The junction departs from germline at one end; a sequencing error may be responsible. The chain joins TRBV5-6 to TRBJ2-3, with D unclear. This CDR3 has 15 residues. Looked up from germline, CDR1 is SGHDT and CDR2 is YYEEEE. The CDR3, as DNA: TGCGCCAGCAGTGGTGGCTGGCATGAGGCAGATACGCAGTATTTT. As protein: CASSGGWHEADTQYF. Variable domain in full (rest from reference TRBV5-6 and TRBJ2-3): DAGVTQSPTHLIKTRGQQVTLRCSPKSGHDTVSWYQQALGQGPQFIFQYYEEEERQRGNFPDRFSGHQFPNYSSELNVNALLLGDSALYLCASSGGWHEADTQYFGPGTRLTVL.

V is TRBV20-1 and J is TRBJ1-2, with 9 bases identical to TRBD1. This CDR3 spans 13 amino acids. The germline V gene encodes CDR1 DFQATT and CDR2 SNEGSKA (reference sequence). After removal of 5 bases from V and 7 bases from J, the junction contained 8 bases not matched to a gene. The CDR3 DNA sequence: TGCAGTGCTTACAGGGGGCAGGCGTTTGGCTACACCTTC. This translates into CSAYRGQAFGYTF.

This clonotype was counted between two and nine times. The chain joins TRBV10-3 to TRBJ2-5; perhaps TRBD2 as D (6 bases). CDR1 is ENHRY, CDR2 SYGVKD, per germline. Trimming removed 7 bases at V and 4 bases at J, with 13 bases between. CDR3 length equals 13 residues. The CDR3 DNA reads as TGTGCCATCAAAGAGGGGAGGACAGAGACCCAGTACTTC. This encodes CAIKEGRTETQYF.

This clonotype rates as medium-sized. One junction end does not reproduce the germline sequence, and a read error may be involved. The chain has TRBV6-1 and TRBJ1-6, with D unresolved. Germline V lookup: CDR1 MNHNS, CDR2 SASEGT. This CDR3 is built from 8 residues. DNA of the CDR3: TGTGCCAGCAGTGGGGGTTTCTTT. It translates to CASSGGFF.

By its share, this clonotype is medium-sized. The rearrangement links TRBV5-4 to TRBJ2-3; no definite D call. V lost 1 base, J lost 0 bases, and 12 bases lay in between. This CDR3 comprises 16 residues. Germline lookup yields CDR1 SGHNT and CDR2 YYREEE (reference sequence). CDR3 sequence (DNA): TGTGCCAGCAGCTTGTCCTCCGCGGCTAGCACAGATACGCAGTATTTT. Translated: CASSLSSAASTDTQYF.

This clonotype has just a few counts. Here the CDR3 reads CASSSQTGKAGELFF. The DNA of the CDR3 is TGTGCCAGCTCGTCCCAGACAGGGAAGGCCGGGGAGCTGTTTTTT. The chain employs TRBV18 and TRBJ2-2; 7 positions match TRBD1. Germline V CDR1 and CDR2: KGHSH, LQKENI. The trim removed 6 bases at V and 6 bases at J, leaving 10 bases unmatched. This CDR3 contains 15 residues. The variable domain in full, with the rest retrieved from reference TRBV18 and TRBJ2-2, is NAGVMQNPRHLVRRRGQEARLRCSPMKGHSHVYWYRQLPEEGLKFMVYLQKENIIDESGMPKERFSAEFPKEGPSILRIQQVVRGDSAAYFCASSSQTGKAGELFFGEGSRLTVL.

CDR3 DNA sequence: TGTGCCTGGGGAGGGGGAGGATTGGGAGCTTTCTTT. Translated: CAWGGGGLGAFF. V and J are TRBV30 and TRBJ1-1; tentative D call: TRBD1 (6 bases). Germline CDR1 and CDR2: GTSNPN and SVGIG (reference sequence). The V end was cut by 5 bases, the J end by 10 bases, with 17 bases between. This CDR3 comprises 12 residues.

This clonotype occurred once. V and J are TRBV29-1 and TRBJ2-5; TRBD2 agrees at 14 bases. The CDR3 has 16 residues. CDR1 and CDR2 from the germline V gene are SQVTM and ANQGSEA. V was pared by 7 bases and J by 4 bases, with 11 bases of the junction left unmatched. The CDR3: CSAGTSGRLRGETQYF. The CDR3 region has the DNA TGCAGCGCTGGGACTAGCGGGAGATTAAGAGGAGAGACCCAGTACTTC.

The chain employs TRBV15 and TRBJ2-7; TRBD2 matches at 14 bases. This CDR3 is built from 14 residues. Germline trimming cut 3 bases from V and 10 bases from J; bases unmatched to any gene: 5. CDR1 and CDR2 from the germline V gene are LNHNV and YYDKDF (reference sequence). CDR3 protein: CATSSRGLAGEQYF. CDR3 sequence (DNA): TGTGCCACCAGCAGCCGGGGACTAGCGGGAGAACAGTACTTC.

Judged by abundance, this clonotype is medium-sized. This chain uses TRBV30 with TRBJ1-2, with unresolved D. This CDR3 spans 14 amino acids. The V end lost 0 bases, the J end lost 0 bases, and 8 bases lay between the germline ends. From germline, CDR1 is GTSNPN and CDR2 SVGIG (reference sequence). The CDR3 sequence: CAWSVGLTNYGYTF. In DNA, the CDR3 is TGTGCCTGGAGTGTGGGGTTAACTAACTATGGCTACACCTTC.

This clonotype was picked up a small number of times. V usage is TRBV20-1 and J usage is TRBJ2-3, with D maybe TRBD2 (5 bases). Germline values: CDR1 DFQATT, CDR2 SNEGSKA (reference sequence). CDR3 length: 14 residues. V lost 6 bases and J 5 bases, leaving 18 bases between the germline ends. The CDR3 DNA follows: TGCAGTGCCCTCCCTCGGGGTAGGAGAGATACGCAGTATTTT. Protein sequence: CSALPRGRRDTQYF.

This clonotype rates as medium-sized (0.01 to 0.1%). The chain employs TRBV19 and TRBJ1-2, with D uncertain. The CDR3 has 12 residues. The V end was cut by 6 bases, the J end by 3 bases, with 8 bases between. Germline V lookup: CDR1 LNHDA, CDR2 SQIVND (reference sequence). Here the CDR3 reads CASSDGHYGYTF. DNA for the CDR3: TGTGCCAGTAGCGACGGTCACTATGGCTACACCTTC.

This clonotype has only a few counts. V is TRBV7-2 and J is TRBJ2-1, with 8 bases lining up with TRBD2. V lost 5 bases, J lost 2 bases, and 14 bases stayed unmatched. The CDR3 sequence is 18 residues long. CDR1 is SGHTA, CDR2 FQGNSA, per germline. CDR3 sequence reads: CASSRGGHRGFAYNEQFF. The CDR3 nucleotides are TGTGCCAGCAGCCGGGGGGGGCACCGGGGGTTCGCCTACAATGAGCAGTTCTTC.

By share, this clonotype ranks as medium-sized. The chain carries TRBV13 and TRBJ2-7; possible D gene TRBD2, 5 bases. Germline-derived CDR1 and CDR2 are PRHDT and FYEKMQ (reference sequence). V was clipped by 4 bases and J by 0 bases, with 10 bases between them. The CDR3 sequence is 14 residues long. The CDR3 loop is CASSSAGASYEQYF. The CDR3 bases are TGTGCCAGCAGCTCGGCGGGTGCCTCCTACGAGCAGTACTTC. The variable domain in full, with the rest retrieved from reference TRBV13 and TRBJ2-7, is AAGVIQSPRHLIKEKRETATLKCYPIPRHDTVYWYQQGPGQDPQFLISFYEKMQSDKGSIPDRFSAQQFSDYHSELNMSSLELGDSALYFCASSSAGASYEQYFGPGTRLTVT.

The rearrangement uses TRBV12-3 or TRBV12-4 and TRBJ1-6, with 9 positions matching TRBD1. This CDR3 has 17 amino acids. The V segment lost 5 bases and the J segment 7 bases; nucleotides outside the gene matches: 12. Here the CDR3 DNA reads TGTGCCAGCAGTCCCCGAGGGACAGGGATTCAAAATTCACCCCTCCACTTT. As protein: CASSPRGTGIQNSPLHF.

This clonotype was counted only a few times. This chain's CDR3 is CASSFDGNYGYTF. The CDR3 region has the DNA TGTGCCAGCAGCTTCGACGGTAACTATGGCTACACCTTC. This chain uses TRBV7-2 with TRBJ1-2; D remains unclear. The CDR3 consists of 13 residues. Germline values: CDR1 SGHTA, CDR2 FQGNSA. Trimming took 3 bases from V and 1 from J, leaving 6 bases between them.

Here the CDR3 reads CAWSVRPGETQYF. The CDR3 DNA follows: TGTGCCTGGAGTGTAAGGCCAGGAGAGACCCAGTACTTC. The chain joins TRBV30 to TRBJ2-5; D unresolved. Germline lookup yields CDR1 GTSNPN and CDR2 SVGIG (reference sequence). V was shortened by 0 bases and J by 4 bases, with 9 bases between the two germline ends. CDR3 size: 13 residues. Full variable domain (remainder filled in from reference TRBV30 and TRBJ2-5): SQTIHQWPATLVQPVGSPLSLECTVEGTSNPNLYWYRQAAGRGLQLLFYSVGIGQISSEVPQNLSASRPQDRQFILSSKKLLLSDSGFYLCAWSVRPGETQYFGPGTRLLVL.

Of note for this clonotype: A read error is possible here, since a much larger clone lies one base away. V is TRBV18 and J is TRBJ2-5; no firm D call. The CDR3 runs to 12 residues. CDR1 KGHSH and CDR2 LQKENI come from the germline V gene. CDR3 protein: CASSPVQEAQYF. CDR3 in DNA: TGTGCCAGCTCACCCGTCCAAGAGGCCCAGTACTTC.

By frequency in the sample, this clonotype is medium-sized. The chain is built from TRBV19 and TRBJ1-2; 10 bases agree with TRBD1. Losses at the gene ends were 5 bases for V and 8 bases for J; bases not matched to a gene: 11. This CDR3 spans 15 amino acids. Germline V CDR1 and CDR2: LNHDA, SQIVND (reference sequence). CDR3 in amino acids: CASSSPGQGLGGYTF. The CDR3, as DNA: TGTGCCAGTAGTTCACCGGGACAGGGGCTCGGCGGCTACACCTTC. The full variable domain, in which reference TRBV19 and TRBJ1-2 provide the parts outside the CDR3, is DGGITQSPKYLFRKEGQNVTLSCEQNLNHDAMYWYRQDPGQGLRLIYYSQIVNDFQKGDIAEGYSVSREKKESFPLTVTSAQKNPTAFYLCASSSPGQGLGGYTFGSGTRLTVV.

Only a few counts were recorded for this clonotype. This sequence joins TRBV7-2 and TRBJ1-6, with a tentative D call TRBD1 (5 bases). Germline CDR1 and CDR2: SGHTA and FQGNSA. Deletions cut 5 bases from V and 6 bases from J, with 11 bases between. The CDR3 covers 14 residues. In DNA, the CDR3 is TGTGCCAGCAGCCAGACAGCTACTAATTCACCCCTCCACTTT. Encoded protein: CASSQTATNSPLHF.

About this clonotype itself: A read error may be the cause here, since a much bigger clone is one base away. The chain couples TRBV5-4 to TRBJ2-1, with 8 bases lining up with TRBD2. The CDR3 consists of 16 residues. Germline V gene data show CDR1 as SGHNT and CDR2 as YYREEE (reference sequence). The CDR3 reads CASSLFSGSSYSEQFF. The CDR3, as DNA: TGTGCCAGCAGCCTATTCAGCGGGAGCTCCTACAGTGAGCAGTTCTTC.

This clonotype was counted a few times. J is TRBJ2-5 and V is TRBV12-3 or TRBV12-4; the D is unclear. This CDR3 spans 13 amino acids. Trimming took 5 bases from V and 7 from J, leaving 14 bases between them. CDR3: CASSDKGYATQYF. The CDR3 nucleotides read TGTGCCAGCAGTGACAAGGGATATGCGACCCAGTACTTC.

This clonotype is categorized as medium-sized. CDR3 amino acids: CASISSLNEQFF. The CDR3 nucleotides are TGTGCCAGCATCAGTTCCCTCAATGAGCAGTTCTTC. The rearrangement links TRBV6-5 to TRBJ2-1, with D uncertain. Germline values: CDR1 MNHEY, CDR2 SVGAGI. The CDR3 is 12 amino acids. V was clipped by 7 bases and J by 6 bases, with 10 bases between them.

The rearrangement uses TRBV18 and TRBJ1-4; TRBD1 matches at 8 bases. Germline values: CDR1 KGHSH, CDR2 LQKENI. CDR3 length: 16 amino acids. After removal of 2 bases from V and 3 bases from J, the junction contained 5 bases not matched to a gene. CDR3 region: CASSPTGDRSNEKLFF. Written as DNA, the CDR3 is TGTGCCAGCTCACCAACGGGGGACAGGTCTAATGAAAAACTGTTTTTT.

This chain connects TRBV6-5 to TRBJ1-1; D gene unclear. CDR3 length: 13 amino acids. From germline, CDR1 is MNHEY and CDR2 SVGAGI. Trimming removed 6 bases at V and 7 bases at J, with 15 bases between. This chain's CDR3 is CASSRHSGLEAFF. CDR3 DNA: TGTGCCAGCAGCCGGCATTCCGGGCTTGAAGCTTTCTTT.

By share, this clonotype counts as medium-sized. The rearrangement links TRBV5-4 to TRBJ1-2; the D gene is possibly TRBD1 (6 bases). Germline CDR1 SGHNT, CDR2 YYREEE (reference sequence). Between the trimmed V and J ends, which lost 4 bases and 8 bases, there was a span of 12 bases. The CDR3 runs 12 residues. CDR3 loop: CASSTGGRGYTF. CDR3 coding DNA: TGTGCCAGCAGCACCGGGGGGCGCGGCTACACCTTC.

This clonotype is labeled medium-sized. The chain recombines TRBV6-5 with TRBJ2-7, with TRBD1 matching 8 bases. CDR1 and CDR2 (germline): MNHEY, SVGAGI. V was pared by 7 bases and J by 3 bases, with 5 bases of the junction left unmatched. The CDR3 contains 13 residues. CDR3 nucleotide sequence: TGTGCCAGCATCGGACAGGGCCTCTACGAGCAGTACTTC. Its translation: CASIGQGLYEQYF.

The chain recombines TRBV20-1 with TRBJ1-1; tentative D call: TRBD1 (5 bases). CDR1 is DFQATT and CDR2 is SNEGSKA in the germline V gene (reference sequence). CDR3 length equals 17 residues. V was shortened by 0 bases and J by 2 bases, with 19 bases between the two germline ends. CDR3 coding DNA: TGCAGTGCTAGAGAACGGGTGAGGGGCCGGGTAAACACTGAAGCTTTCTTT. Its translation is CSARERVRGRVNTEAFF.